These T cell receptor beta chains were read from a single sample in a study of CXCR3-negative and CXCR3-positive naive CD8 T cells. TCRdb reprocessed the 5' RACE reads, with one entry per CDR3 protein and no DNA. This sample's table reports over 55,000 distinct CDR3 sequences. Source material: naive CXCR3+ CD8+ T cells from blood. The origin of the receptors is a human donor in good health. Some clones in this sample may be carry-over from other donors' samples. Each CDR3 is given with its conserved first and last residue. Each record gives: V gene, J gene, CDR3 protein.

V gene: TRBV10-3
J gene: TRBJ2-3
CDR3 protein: CAISESLAGGIEDTQYF

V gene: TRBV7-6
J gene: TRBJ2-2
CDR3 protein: CASRHTGTGGTGELFF

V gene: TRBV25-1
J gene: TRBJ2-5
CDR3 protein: CASSEYEVQETQYF

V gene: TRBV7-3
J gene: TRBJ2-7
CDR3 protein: CASSSGRNEQYF

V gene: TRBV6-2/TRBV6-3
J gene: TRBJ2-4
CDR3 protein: CASSQGWHIQYF

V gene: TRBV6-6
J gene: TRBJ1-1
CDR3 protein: CASRGYNTEAFF

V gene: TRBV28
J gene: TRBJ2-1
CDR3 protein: CACRRGRAPYNEQFF

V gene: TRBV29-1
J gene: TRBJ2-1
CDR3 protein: CSVELGGDEQFF

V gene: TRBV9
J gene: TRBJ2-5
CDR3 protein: CASSTTSGATQYF

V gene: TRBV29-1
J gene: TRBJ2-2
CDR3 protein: CSVEWAGELFF

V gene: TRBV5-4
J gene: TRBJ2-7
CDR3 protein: CASSRRDSINEQYF

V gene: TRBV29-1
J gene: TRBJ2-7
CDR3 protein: CSVEDSQGNEQYF

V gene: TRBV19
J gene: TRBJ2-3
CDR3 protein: CASSMLAVHGTQYF

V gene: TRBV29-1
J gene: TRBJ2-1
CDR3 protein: CSVGLAGEYNEQFF

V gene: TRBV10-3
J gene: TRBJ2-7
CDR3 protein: CAISARTGISYEQYF

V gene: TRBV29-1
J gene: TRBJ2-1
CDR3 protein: CSVIKTGSYNEQFF

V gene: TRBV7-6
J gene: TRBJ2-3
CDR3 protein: CASSFGGAATDTQYF

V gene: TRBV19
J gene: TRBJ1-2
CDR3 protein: CASNPGSNYGYTF

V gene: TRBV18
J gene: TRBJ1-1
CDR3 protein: CASSPLDANTEAFF

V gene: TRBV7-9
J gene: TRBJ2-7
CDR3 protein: CASSLGPSDSSYEQYF

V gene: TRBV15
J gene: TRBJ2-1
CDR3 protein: CATSRDLRISYNEQFF

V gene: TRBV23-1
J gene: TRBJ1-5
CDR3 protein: CASCPYWFTNQPQHF

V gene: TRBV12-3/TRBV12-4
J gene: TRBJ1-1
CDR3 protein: CASSPPRGNHWPEAFF

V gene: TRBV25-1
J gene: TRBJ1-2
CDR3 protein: CASSVLEGYGYTF

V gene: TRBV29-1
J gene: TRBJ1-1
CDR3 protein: CRGDANTEAFF

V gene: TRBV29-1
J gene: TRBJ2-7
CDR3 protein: CSVGPETYEQYF

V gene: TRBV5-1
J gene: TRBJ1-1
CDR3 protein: CASSLGRPVEAFF

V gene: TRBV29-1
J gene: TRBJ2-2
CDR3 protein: CSVSQGKTGELFF

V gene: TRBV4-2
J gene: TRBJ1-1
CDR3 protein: CASSQDFIQGGLRTEAFF

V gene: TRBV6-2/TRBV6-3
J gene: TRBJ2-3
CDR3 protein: CASSYAGGSTDTQYF

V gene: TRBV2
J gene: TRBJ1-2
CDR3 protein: CASSDRGSPLYGYTF

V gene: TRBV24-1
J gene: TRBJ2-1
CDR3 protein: CATSPGHYNEQFF

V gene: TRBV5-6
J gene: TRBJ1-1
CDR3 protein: CASSWGDYTEAFF

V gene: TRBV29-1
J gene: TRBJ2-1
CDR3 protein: CSVEDLDRSTVNEQFF

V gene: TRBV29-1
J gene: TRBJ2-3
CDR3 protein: CSVEDQGHTTDTQYF

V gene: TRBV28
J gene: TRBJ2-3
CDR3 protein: CASSPFGDNLGTDTQYF

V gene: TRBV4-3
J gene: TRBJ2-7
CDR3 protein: CASSQREMQGGDEQYF

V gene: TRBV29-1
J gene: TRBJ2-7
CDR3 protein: CSAGTGQGSYEQYF

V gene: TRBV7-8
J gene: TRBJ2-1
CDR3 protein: CASSLALTSEQFF

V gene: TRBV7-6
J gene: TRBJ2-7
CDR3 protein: CASSSHGGGYEQYF

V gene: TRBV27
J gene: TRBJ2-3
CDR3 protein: CATGTELTDTQYF

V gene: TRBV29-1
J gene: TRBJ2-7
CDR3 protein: CSVGSGEAYEQYF

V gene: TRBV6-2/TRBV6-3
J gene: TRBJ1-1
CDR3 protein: CASSYRVEFDEAFF

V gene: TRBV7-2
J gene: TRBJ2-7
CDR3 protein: CASSLEAGSGYEQYF

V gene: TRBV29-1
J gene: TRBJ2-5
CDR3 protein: CSVAGTSTDRGETQYF

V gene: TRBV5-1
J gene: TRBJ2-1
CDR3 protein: CASSLGTGEGEQFF

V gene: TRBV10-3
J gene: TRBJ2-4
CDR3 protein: CAISELSGGRENIQYF

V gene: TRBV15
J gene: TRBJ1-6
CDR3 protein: CATSSLLQGDSYNSPLHF

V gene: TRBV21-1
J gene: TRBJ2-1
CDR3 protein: CAPGEGAYNEQFF

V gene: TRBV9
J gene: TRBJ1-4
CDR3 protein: CASSVSTDLNEKLFF